This is a list of T cell receptor beta chains from one sample in a study of T cell changes during pregnancy in multiple sclerosis. Clones were read by immunoSEQ multiplex PCR, and TCRdb kept only the in-frame ones, dropping some. This table has some 85,000 clones, approximately 94% appearing once. The sequencing used peripheral blood, collected in the third trimester of pregnancy. The source is a female donor with multiple sclerosis, enrolled in a pregnancy study. The conserved cysteine and the conserved F or W are not part of the CDR3 here. The order of the fields is CDR3 protein, clone size, V gene, J gene. Clone sizes are given selectively: once, few, many, or a class where the clone is expanded.

ASSHRTGSTEAF	once	TRBV4-1	TRBJ1-1
ASSGTGTGISGNTIY	.	TRBV9	TRBJ1-3
ASSLVGQLNTEAF	.	TRBV5-5	TRBJ1-1
ASSEGSPGGEQF	.	TRBV6-1	TRBJ2-1
ASRSDRGFEKLF	.	TRBV6-1	TRBJ1-4
ASRTPDGGVRNQPQH	.	TRBV28	TRBJ1-5
ASRSRANTGELF	.	TRBV27	TRBJ2-2
ASSFPMNTEAF	.	TRBV7-2	TRBJ1-1
ASSEGQGYNEQF	.	TRBV2	TRBJ2-1
ASSSQTRGTSGRYTQY	.	TRBV28	TRBJ2-3
ASSPGDRGDEQY	.	TRBV13	TRBJ2-7
ASSQDYRVDRYSYEQY	.	TRBV4-1	.
AWGRGGATDTQY	.	TRBV30	TRBJ2-3
ASSLGEPYPGTQY	.	TRBV7-8	TRBJ2-5
ASTESPGLALSYNEQF	.	TRBV7-6	TRBJ2-1
ASSLDRLAVTLAKNIQY	.	TRBV11-2	TRBJ2-4
ASSDLDTNNEQF	.	TRBV2	TRBJ2-1
ASGKRQSSNQPQH	.	TRBV27	TRBJ1-5
ASSEVRRETEAF	.	TRBV2	TRBJ1-1
SARAGGYT	.	TRBV20-1	TRBJ1-2
ASSPIPGQGANEQY	.	TRBV19	TRBJ2-7
ASSSTGTATQPQH	.	TRBV27	TRBJ1-5
ASSSGGAYEQY	.	TRBV7-9	TRBJ2-7
ASSIGLAGGDTQY	.	TRBV19	TRBJ2-3
ASSEVFKIGDSYQPQH	.	TRBV2	TRBJ1-5
ASSPLAGGGPPQH	.	TRBV4-3	TRBJ1-5
ASSQAPTPRAF	.	TRBV4-2	TRBJ1-1
ASSLSTYEQY	.	TRBV7-2	TRBJ2-7
ASSIVLAAYNEQF	.	TRBV19	TRBJ2-1
ASSQGLVSDGYT	.	TRBV4-3	TRBJ1-2
AWSDLGQIRNYEQY	.	TRBV30	TRBJ2-7
ASSLAGPTDEKLF	.	TRBV28	TRBJ1-4
ASSSLTGANVLT	.	TRBV19	TRBJ2-6
ASSTTGQGMHSNQPQH	.	TRBV19	TRBJ1-5
ASSFSQGWTEAF	.	TRBV27	TRBJ1-1
ASSGGQPYNEKLF	.	TRBV9	TRBJ1-4
ASSLAGGSTDTQY	.	TRBV7-9	TRBJ2-3
ASSGPPGAQPGNEQF	.	TRBV6-1	TRBJ2-1
ASSSPGVNTEAF	few	TRBV6-5	TRBJ1-1
ASSVVVTNKNTGELF	.	TRBV9	TRBJ2-2
ASSFRDINTGELF	.	TRBV5-1	TRBJ2-2
AWNLQGAGGELF	.	TRBV30	TRBJ2-2
ASSPDRVEGQPQH	.	TRBV7-9	TRBJ1-5
ASSEVGGAGGNTGELF	.	TRBV9	TRBJ2-2
ASSNPGLYHNEQF	.	TRBV14	TRBJ2-1